This TCR beta chain was recorded in a study of T cell responses to AZD1222 COVID-19 vaccine. The V end lost 8 bases, the J end lost 4 bases, and 11 bases lay between the germline ends. The CDR3 loop spans 12 amino acids. Per the germline V gene, CDR1 is MNHEY and CDR2 is SMNVEV (reference sequence). The method was immunoSEQ multiplex PCR; TCRdb's version includes in-frame clones alone and lacks a portion of them. The sample carries roughly 87,000 clones, over 75% recorded once. Only a few counts were recorded for this clone. This chain uses TRBV27 with TRBJ1-2, with D unresolved. The receptor was isolated from an adult who received the AZD1222 COVID-19 vaccine. The sequenced sample was peripheral blood, obtained 28 days after the second AZD1222 dose. Here the CDR3 DNA reads TGTGCCAGCGGAACCGTGACCTATGGCTACACCTTC. It yields the protein CASGTVTYGYTF.